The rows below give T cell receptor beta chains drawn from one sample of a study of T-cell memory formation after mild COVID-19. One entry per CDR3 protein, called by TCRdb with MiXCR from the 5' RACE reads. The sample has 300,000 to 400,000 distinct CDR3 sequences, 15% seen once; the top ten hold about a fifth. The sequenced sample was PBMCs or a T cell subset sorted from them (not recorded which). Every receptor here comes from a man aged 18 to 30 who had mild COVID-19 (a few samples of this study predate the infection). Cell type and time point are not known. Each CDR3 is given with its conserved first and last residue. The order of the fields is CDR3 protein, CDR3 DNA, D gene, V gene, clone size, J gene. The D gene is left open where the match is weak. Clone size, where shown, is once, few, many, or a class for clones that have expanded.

cdr3_aa: CASRMDGSYTF
cdr3_nt: TGTGCCAGCAGGATGGACGGAAGCTACACCTTC
d_call: .
v_call: TRBV6-2/TRBV6-3
clone_size: once
j_call: TRBJ1-2

cdr3_aa: CASSAAGTGANEQYF
cdr3_nt: TGCGCCAGCAGCGCAGCCGGGACAGGGGCCAACGAGCAGTACTTC
d_call: TRBD1
v_call: TRBV5-1
clone_size: .
j_call: TRBJ2-7

cdr3_aa: CASSSLKRGSAEAFF
cdr3_nt: TGTGCCAGCAGCTCCTTAAAAAGGGGGTCAGCTGAAGCTTTCTTT
d_call: .
v_call: TRBV11-2
clone_size: few
j_call: TRBJ1-1

cdr3_aa: CASSFRGNTYNEQFF
cdr3_nt: TGTGCCAGCAGCTTCAGGGGGAACACCTACAATGAGCAGTTCTTC
d_call: TRBD1
v_call: TRBV7-2
clone_size: .
j_call: TRBJ2-1

cdr3_aa: CASSQGLAQAAPGTDTQYF
cdr3_nt: TGTGCCAGCAGCCAAGGATTGGCCCAGGCAGCCCCTGGCACAGATACGCAGTATTTT
d_call: .
v_call: TRBV4-2
clone_size: many
j_call: TRBJ2-3

cdr3_aa: CASSPQGRKETQYF
cdr3_nt: TGTGCCAGCAGCCCACAGGGGAGAAAAGAGACCCAGTACTTC
d_call: TRBD1
v_call: TRBV2
clone_size: few
j_call: TRBJ2-5

cdr3_aa: CASSYLTLEGIQYF
cdr3_nt: TGTGCCAGCAGTTACCTCACGCTAGAAGGCATTCAGTACTTC
d_call: .
v_call: TRBV6-2/TRBV6-3
clone_size: .
j_call: TRBJ2-4

cdr3_aa: CSAFSGTATGELFF
cdr3_nt: TGCAGTGCTTTTTCCGGGACGGCCACCGGGGAGCTGTTTTTT
d_call: .
v_call: TRBV20-1
clone_size: .
j_call: TRBJ2-2

cdr3_aa: CSARARQGLKWGQYF
cdr3_nt: TGCAGTGCTAGGGCCCGACAGGGGCTTAAGTGGGGACAGTACTTC
d_call: TRBD1
v_call: TRBV20-1
clone_size: many
j_call: TRBJ2-7

cdr3_aa: CASTPRVGNSNQPQHF
cdr3_nt: TGTGCCAGCACCCCTCGAGTCGGCAATAGCAATCAGCCCCAGCATTTT
d_call: .
v_call: TRBV6-2/TRBV6-3
clone_size: .
j_call: TRBJ1-5

cdr3_aa: CASELARGTETQYF
cdr3_nt: TGTGCCAGCGAACTGGCGAGGGGAACAGAGACCCAGTACTTC
d_call: .
v_call: TRBV3-1
clone_size: few
j_call: TRBJ2-5

cdr3_aa: CSVELWDGYTF
cdr3_nt: TGCAGCGTTGAACTTTGGGATGGCTACACCTTC
d_call: .
v_call: TRBV29-1
clone_size: .
j_call: TRBJ1-2

cdr3_aa: CASSPAVGSGEQFF
cdr3_nt: TGCGCCAGCAGCCCTGCTGTGGGATCCGGTGAGCAGTTCTTC
d_call: .
v_call: TRBV4-3
clone_size: few
j_call: TRBJ2-1

cdr3_aa: CASSLGDRSSYNEQFF
cdr3_nt: TGTGCCAGCAGTTTAGGGGACAGGAGCTCCTACAATGAGCAGTTCTTC
d_call: TRBD1
v_call: TRBV12-3/TRBV12-4
clone_size: .
j_call: TRBJ2-1

cdr3_aa: CATSRDLDGLVPYEQYF
cdr3_nt: TGTGCCACCAGCAGAGATCTGGACGGACTAGTTCCCTACGAGCAGTACTTC
d_call: TRBD2
v_call: TRBV15
clone_size: few
j_call: TRBJ2-7

cdr3_aa: CASGLQGIYEQYF
cdr3_nt: TGTGCCAGCGGATTACAGGGAATCTACGAGCAGTACTTC
d_call: .
v_call: TRBV2
clone_size: .
j_call: TRBJ2-7

cdr3_aa: CASSFAGTPNEKLFF
cdr3_nt: TGTGCCAGCAGCTTTGCAGGGACCCCCAATGAAAAACTGTTTTTT
d_call: .
v_call: TRBV7-9
clone_size: few
j_call: TRBJ1-4